Listed below are T cell receptor beta chains from one sample, sequenced in a study of shared clonotypes between healthy human individuals. The method was immunoSEQ multiplex PCR; TCRdb's version includes in-frame clones alone and lacks a portion of them. The sample yields around 1,000,000 clones, about 80% seen once. The sequencing input was memory CD4+ T cells from PBMCs. The receptors stem from a man younger than 30 in good health. Some clones in this sample may be carry-over from other donors' samples. Both conserved end residues are part of each CDR3. D genes are given only for firm matches. Not every row has a clone size; where given, it reads once, few, many or a size class.

v_gene	abundance	j_gene	d_gene	CDR3nt	CDR3aa
TRBV19	NA	TRBJ2-2	NA	TGTGCCAGCCGAATGGAGCCGAACACCGGGGAGCTGTTTTTT	CASRMEPNTGELFF
TRBV5-1	NA	TRBJ2-7	TRBD2	TGCGCCAGCAGCTTGGGCCTAGCGGGAGCCTACGAGCAGTACTTC	CASSLGLAGAYEQYF
TRBV11-2	once	TRBJ2-5	TRBD1	TGTGCCAGCAGCTTCACAGGGGAAGAGACCCAGTACTTC	CASSFTGEETQYF
TRBV4-3	once	TRBJ2-2	NA	TGCGCCGGCAGCCTCGGGTCAGGGGGAGGCACCGGGGAGCTGTTTTTT	CAGSLGSGGGTGELFF
TRBV11-2	NA	TRBJ2-1	NA	TGTGCCAGCAGCTTCACGCGCTTAGTCGATGAGCAGTTCTTC	CASSFTRLVDEQFF
TRBV9	few	TRBJ1-2	TRBD1	TGTGCCAGCAGCCCTCATGTTTCAGGGGGTGGTTCTAACTATGGCTACACCTTC	CASSPHVSGGGSNYGYTF
TRBV5-5	few	TRBJ1-2	NA	TGTGCCAGCAGCGGAACTACCGCGGGGTGGAGCTATGGCTACACCTTC	CASSGTTAGWSYGYTF
TRBV9	NA	TRBJ1-2	TRBD1	TGTGCCAGCAGCTTCATCCAGGGGGGCGGCTACACCTTC	CASSFIQGGGYTF
TRBV5-1	NA	TRBJ2-1	NA	TGCGCCAGCAGCTGGGGGGCTAGCACCTACAATGAGCAGTTCTTC	CASSWGASTYNEQFF
TRBV28	NA	TRBJ1-1	NA	TGTGCCAGCAGTTCTATGGGGGGAGGGCTGGTGAAAGCTTTCTTT	CASSSMGGGLVKAFF
TRBV5-4	NA	TRBJ1-1	NA	TGTGCCAGCAGCTTGTATTCAGGGAACACTGAAGCTTTCTTT	CASSLYSGNTEAFF
TRBV4-1	NA	TRBJ1-3	NA	TGCGCCAGCAGCCTAAATTACGGTACGGGAAACACCATATATTTT	CASSLNYGTGNTIYF
TRBV28	NA	TRBJ2-3	NA	TGTGCCAGCAGTTTGGCCGGGACCGATACGCAGTATTTT	CASSLAGTDTQYF
TRBV5-1	NA	TRBJ2-3	TRBD1	TGCGCCACCCAGGGGGAGACAGATACGCAGTATTTT	CATQGETDTQYF
TRBV7-9	NA	TRBJ2-3	NA	TGTGCTTTTGCGGGGGCCAGCACAGATACGCAGTATTTT	CAFAGASTDTQYF
TRBV4-2	few	TRBJ2-2	TRBD2	TGTGCCAGCAGCCAAGTGGGGCTAGCGGGAGGTCGCGGGACCGGGGAGCTGTTTTTT	CASSQVGLAGGRGTGELFF
TRBV6-6	NA	TRBJ1-4	TRBD1	TGTGCCAGCAGTTACTCAAGGGGGCTGAGTAATGAAAAACTGTTTTTT	CASSYSRGLSNEKLFF
TRBV2	few	TRBJ2-5	NA	TGTGCCAGCAGTCCCCTACTTGGAGGGGAGACCCAGTACTTC	CASSPLLGGETQYF
TRBV5-4	NA	TRBJ1-2	NA	TGTGCCAGCAGCTTCACTAGCTACTATGGCTACACCTTC	CASSFTSYYGYTF
TRBV6-1	NA	TRBJ2-1	NA	TGTGCCAGCACCGCCTGGGGTACCTACAATGAGCAGTTCTTC	CASTAWGTYNEQFF
TRBV28	NA	TRBJ1-2	NA	TGTGCCAGCACCCCAGTGGGGGGGGCGAGGTATGGCTACACCTTC	CASTPVGGARYGYTF